The 5 T cell receptor beta chains below were found in one sample sequenced in a study of OX40 agonist ivuxolimab in advanced cancers. Profiled with immunoSEQ multiplex PCR; TCRdb holds only in-frame clones, not every one. Altogether approximately 99,000 clones are present, around 95% being singletons, with the ten largest covering around 2%. The source was CD4+ or CD8+ T cells sorted from blood, collected in a trial of the OX40 agonist ivuxolimab. The receptor source for this set is an adult with an advanced solid tumor such as melanoma, head and neck, liver or kidney cancer.

By frequency in the sample, this clone is medium-sized (0.01 to 0.1%). The same CDR3 is also encoded by other DNA sequences in this sample. The chain couples TRBV6-5 to TRBJ1-5; D is unresolved. The CDR3 consists of 12 residues. The V gene lost 7 bases and the J gene lost 3 bases, with 7 bases spanning the gap. CDR1 and CDR2 (germline): MNHEY, SVGAGI. The CDR3 is CASKTHNQPQHF. The CDR3 DNA sequence: TGTGCCAGCAAGACCCACAATCAGCCCCAGCATTTT.

The chain combines TRBV7-9 with TRBJ1-5; D is uncertain. V lost 6 bases and J lost 2, with 8 bases in between. This CDR3 contains 13 residues. Germline-derived CDR1 and CDR2 are SEHNR and FQNEAQ (reference sequence). This CDR3 is CASRAEGNQPQHF. The DNA for the CDR3 is TGTGCCAGCAGGGCCGAAGGCAATCAGCCCCAGCATTTT.

This clone was detected once. The CDR3 bases are TGTGCCAGTATGGCACAGAACACCGGGGAGCTGTTTTTT. Its translation: CASMAQNTGELFF. This chain links TRBV19 with TRBJ2-2; D unclear. Trimming removed 7 bases from V and 1 base from J, with 7 bases in between. The CDR3 runs 13 residues. Germline V gene data show CDR1 as LNHDA and CDR2 as SQIVND (reference sequence).

This chain links TRBV15 with TRBJ1-5; D call uncertain. This CDR3 contains 14 residues. The germline V and J ends were trimmed by 0 bases and 4 bases, with 7 bases remaining between them. Germline values: CDR1 LNHNV, CDR2 YYDKDF (reference sequence). CDR3: CATSRESRNQPQHF. CDR3 bases: TGTGCCACCAGCAGAGAATCCCGGAATCAGCCCCAGCATTTT.

This sequence joins TRBV27 and TRBJ2-3; 14 bases line up with TRBD2. The germline CDR1 and CDR2 sequences are MNHEY and SMNVEV (reference sequence). After removal of 7 bases from V and 7 bases from J, the junction contained 4 bases not matched to a gene. The CDR3 has 14 residues. CDR3 region: CASKTSGGAYTQYF. CDR3 sequence (DNA): TGTGCCAGCAAGACTAGCGGGGGGGCATATACGCAGTATTTT.